What follows describes a single T cell receptor (beta chain). Its target is unknown. This entry is derived from a study of cytomegalovirus exposure and HLA in healthy donors. Study-wide results and caveats: Researchers reported in a later analysis that common viral pathogens appeared linked to several top clusters. The likely origin of a cluster of highly shared sequence variants was a sequencing artifact. The authors later linked a missense DCLRE1C variant to TCR beta V- and J-gene trimming.

The PCR employed 60 Vbeta primers together with 13 Jbeta primers. The table came from immunoSEQ multiplex PCR; TCRdb's copy has only in-frame clones and leaves some out. The sample has about 190,000 clones, about 83% seen once; the top ten hold more than 8.5%. CDR3 length: 16 residues. V lost 0 bases and J lost 4; bases outside the gene matches: 5. Germline CDR1 reads MNHEY; CDR2 reads SMNVEV (reference sequence). The receptor was isolated from a woman aged 50 to 65 in good health and CMV-seropositive. The chain links TRBV27 to TRBJ2-1; the match to TRBD1 covers 8 bases. Source material: PBMCs. For the CDR3, the DNA is TGTGCCAGCAGTTTATCAAGAACAGGGGGTTACAATGAGCAGTTCTTC. Amino acids: CASSLSRTGGYNEQFF.